A selection of T cell receptor beta chains follows, all from one sample in a study of monozygotic twins with inflammatory bowel disease. One entry per CDR3 protein, without DNA, is what TCRdb gives after re-calling the 5' RACE reads. The sample totals around 450,000 distinct CDR3 sequences; its top ten clones hold 2% to 2.5%. Sequenced: blood. All receptors come from a human donor with ulcerative colitis or Crohn's disease, or a healthy co-twin of an affected twin (not recorded which). The CDR3 runs from the conserved cysteine through the conserved F or W. The order of the fields is V gene, J gene, CDR3 protein.

v_call: TRBV5-1
j_call: TRBJ1-1
cdr3_aa: CASSRDGGAEAFF

v_call: TRBV10-3
j_call: TRBJ2-1
cdr3_aa: CAMAPGTGGYNEQFF

v_call: TRBV27
j_call: TRBJ2-3
cdr3_aa: CASGGQGVTLDTQYF

v_call: TRBV5-1
j_call: TRBJ2-2
cdr3_aa: CASSLSGQGRGTPGELFF

v_call: TRBV14
j_call: TRBJ2-5
cdr3_aa: CASSQGPETQYF

v_call: TRBV3-1
j_call: TRBJ2-7
cdr3_aa: CASSESPTGAHYEQYF

v_call: TRBV7-8
j_call: TRBJ2-1
cdr3_aa: CASSSRDRGKDEQFF

v_call: TRBV7-2
j_call: TRBJ1-1
cdr3_aa: CASSFALNTEAFF

v_call: TRBV7-8
j_call: TRBJ1-5
cdr3_aa: CASSLRPFGVSQPQHF

v_call: TRBV29-1
j_call: TRBJ2-7
cdr3_aa: CSVVSGRTPTYEQYF

v_call: TRBV3-1
j_call: TRBJ1-1
cdr3_aa: CASSPPGLGTEAFF

v_call: TRBV29-1
j_call: TRBJ1-3
cdr3_aa: CSVGSGAGNTIYF

v_call: TRBV5-4
j_call: TRBJ1-1
cdr3_aa: CASSLGVSAPRKAFF

v_call: TRBV19
j_call: TRBJ2-3
cdr3_aa: CASSARQGSTDTQYF

v_call: TRBV5-5
j_call: TRBJ2-7
cdr3_aa: CASSLATASYEQYF

v_call: TRBV7-2
j_call: TRBJ2-2
cdr3_aa: CASSSGSPPGELFF

v_call: TRBV5-1
j_call: TRBJ2-7
cdr3_aa: CASSTGTTQLEQYF

v_call: TRBV28
j_call: TRBJ2-5
cdr3_aa: CASSLQREGPETQYF

v_call: TRBV7-2
j_call: TRBJ1-1
cdr3_aa: CASSLGPGSTEAFF

v_call: TRBV10-3
j_call: TRBJ1-2
cdr3_aa: CASRDGHVYGYTF

v_call: TRBV20-1
j_call: TRBJ2-7
cdr3_aa: CSARDARLLAAYEQYF

v_call: TRBV5-1
j_call: TRBJ2-7
cdr3_aa: CASRPDSPYEQYF

v_call: TRBV29-1
j_call: TRBJ2-4
cdr3_aa: CSVEGDGKNMQYF

v_call: TRBV7-2
j_call: TRBJ2-1
cdr3_aa: CASSLVGQSYNEQFF

v_call: TRBV5-1
j_call: TRBJ2-3
cdr3_aa: CASSLSLITDTQYF

v_call: TRBV27
j_call: TRBJ2-7
cdr3_aa: CASRVTSGYSYEQYF

v_call: TRBV27
j_call: TRBJ2-1
cdr3_aa: CASSLWGVTYNEQFF

v_call: TRBV12-3/TRBV12-4
j_call: TRBJ1-1
cdr3_aa: CASSGDRADGEHNTEAFF

v_call: TRBV7-2
j_call: TRBJ2-7
cdr3_aa: CASSRDRGGREQYF

v_call: TRBV28
j_call: TRBJ2-5
cdr3_aa: CASSPGDLRQTQYF

v_call: TRBV5-4
j_call: TRBJ1-2
cdr3_aa: CASSIQGAGGYTF

v_call: TRBV7-9
j_call: TRBJ2-7
cdr3_aa: CASSFAGTYEQYF

v_call: TRBV2
j_call: TRBJ1-1
cdr3_aa: CATEPSTGKPEAFF

v_call: TRBV29-1
j_call: TRBJ2-1
cdr3_aa: CSVVRQSSYNEQFF

v_call: TRBV6-5
j_call: TRBJ2-1
cdr3_aa: CASSYLAGGLNEQFF

v_call: TRBV12-3/TRBV12-4
j_call: TRBJ2-2
cdr3_aa: CASRRRQGVTGELFF

v_call: TRBV12-3/TRBV12-4
j_call: TRBJ2-1
cdr3_aa: CASTYGRGTSGSSYNEQFF

v_call: TRBV15
j_call: TRBJ1-1
cdr3_aa: CATSRAEATEAFF

v_call: TRBV5-1
j_call: TRBJ1-1
cdr3_aa: CASSYAHGAEAFF

v_call: TRBV3-1
j_call: TRBJ2-1
cdr3_aa: CASSPFTSGGDEQFF

v_call: TRBV28
j_call: TRBJ1-5
cdr3_aa: CASTRSSNQPQHF

v_call: TRBV7-3
j_call: TRBJ2-2
cdr3_aa: CASSPLLGGELFF

v_call: TRBV7-3
j_call: TRBJ2-1
cdr3_aa: CASSLKGLALYNEQFF

v_call: TRBV27
j_call: TRBJ2-1
cdr3_aa: CAAKGPYNEQFF

v_call: TRBV19
j_call: TRBJ2-2
cdr3_aa: CASTIGRPVAGELFF

v_call: TRBV7-6
j_call: TRBJ2-3
cdr3_aa: CASSALSSLTDTQYF

v_call: TRBV18
j_call: TRBJ1-1
cdr3_aa: CASSLTTGLTEAFF

v_call: TRBV20-1
j_call: TRBJ1-1
cdr3_aa: CSARDRAGGYTEAFF

v_call: TRBV11-1
j_call: TRBJ2-3
cdr3_aa: CASSLPRSGGQSTDTQYF

v_call: TRBV20-1
j_call: TRBJ1-5
cdr3_aa: CSARGRDRGSMGSNQPQHF

v_call: TRBV20-1
j_call: TRBJ2-7
cdr3_aa: CSARVYFGLAGEYEQYF

v_call: TRBV27
j_call: TRBJ1-1
cdr3_aa: CASHPTGGSMNTEAFF

v_call: TRBV10-3
j_call: TRBJ2-1
cdr3_aa: CAIKSYNEQFF

v_call: TRBV28
j_call: TRBJ2-5
cdr3_aa: CASSLWSGKETQYF

v_call: TRBV5-3
j_call: TRBJ2-7
cdr3_aa: CESGPGGPIYLSSEQYF